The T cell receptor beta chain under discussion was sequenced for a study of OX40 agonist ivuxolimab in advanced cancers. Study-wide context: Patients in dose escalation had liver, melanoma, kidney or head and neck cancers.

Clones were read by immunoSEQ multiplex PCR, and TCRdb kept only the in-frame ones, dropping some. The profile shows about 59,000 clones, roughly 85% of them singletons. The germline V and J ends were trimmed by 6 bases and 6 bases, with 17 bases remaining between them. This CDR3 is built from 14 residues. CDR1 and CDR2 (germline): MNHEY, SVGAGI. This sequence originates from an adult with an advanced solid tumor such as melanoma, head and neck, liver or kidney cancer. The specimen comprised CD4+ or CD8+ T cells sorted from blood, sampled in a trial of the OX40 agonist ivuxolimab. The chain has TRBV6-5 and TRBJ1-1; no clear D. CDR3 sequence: CASSSAVIRAEAFF. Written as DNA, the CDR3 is TGTGCCAGCAGCTCCGCCGTAATTCGCGCTGAAGCTTTCTTT.